One and the same sample provided the 9 T cell receptor beta chains below, sequenced in a study of shared clonotypes between healthy human individuals. The assay was immunoSEQ multiplex PCR, and TCRdb's table has in-frame clones only and misses some. The data hold about 380,000 clones, with roughly 96% observed a single time. Sequencing was done on a sample of memory CD8+ T cells sorted from blood. The subset: CD45RO+ cells pooled with CCR7-negative TemRA cells. These receptors originate from a man in his thirties or forties in good health.

The chain uses TRBV10-1 and TRBJ2-2; 12 bases are shared with TRBD2. With V trimmed by 5 bases and J by 4 bases, 8 bases remained unmatched. CDR1 is WNHNN, CDR2 SYGVQD, per germline (reference sequence). The CDR3 is made up of 17 amino acids. The CDR3 loop is CASSHGQTSGSTGELFF. Here the CDR3 DNA reads TGCGCCAGCAGTCACGGACAGACTAGCGGGAGCACCGGGGAGCTGTTTTTT.

The rearrangement uses TRBV6-5 and TRBJ1-1; 9 bases match TRBD1. Losses at the gene ends were 5 bases for V and 1 base for J; bases not matched to a gene: 5. Germline assignment: CDR1 MNHEY and CDR2 SVGAGI. This CDR3 region has 15 residues. This chain's CDR3 is CASSPRDRANTEAFF. The CDR3 DNA sequence: TGTGCCAGCAGTCCCCGGGACAGGGCGAACACTGAAGCTTTCTTT.

The chain combines TRBV5-4 with TRBJ2-1, with 10 positions matching TRBD2. V was clipped by 1 base and J by 7 bases; unmatched bases: 14. CDR1 is SGHNT, CDR2 YYREEE, per germline (reference sequence). This CDR3 spans 18 amino acids. The CDR3, as DNA: TGTGCCAGCAGCTTGAGGCTAGCGGGAGTCTTGTTGGATAATGAGCAGTTCTTC. Translating it yields CASSLRLAGVLLDNEQFF.

The chain recombines TRBV5-1 with TRBJ2-3; 8 bases are a match to TRBD1. Germline lookup yields CDR1 SGHRS and CDR2 YFSETQ. After removal of 6 bases from V and 1 base from J, the junction contained 1 base not matched to a gene. The CDR3 runs 13 residues. The CDR3 spells CASMTGGTDTQYF. DNA for the CDR3: TGCGCCAGCATGACAGGGGGCACAGATACGCAGTATTTT.

This rearrangement joins TRBV5-1 to TRBJ2-7; a weak D match, TRBD2 (7 bases). The CDR3 totals 16 residues. The germline V and J ends were trimmed by 0 bases and 0 bases, with 13 bases remaining between them. Germline V gene lookup returns CDR1 SGHRS and CDR2 YFSETQ. CDR3 sequence: CASSLEGRGASYEQYF. CDR3 nucleotides: TGCGCCAGCAGCTTGGAGGGACGGGGGGCCTCCTACGAGCAGTACTTC.

The sample holds one count of this clone. The rearrangement joins TRBV10-2 to TRBJ2-7; TRBD1 aligns across 9 bases. The CDR3 has 15 amino acids. Germline CDR1 and CDR2: WSHSY and SAAADI. V lost 4 bases, J lost 6 bases, and 10 bases stayed unmatched. This chain's CDR3 is CASSGVGTGRGEQYF. The CDR3 bases are TGCGCCAGCAGTGGAGTAGGGACAGGGAGGGGCGAGCAGTACTTC.

The CDR3 DNA follows: TGTGCCTGGAGATTCCCCGGACAGGGTACAGTCTTGGCTTTCTTT. This encodes CAWRFPGQGTVLAFF. The V call is TRBV30, the J call TRBJ1-1; TRBD1 matches at 8 bases. Germline V gene data show CDR1 as GTSNPN and CDR2 as SVGIG (reference sequence). The CDR3 consists of 15 residues. Trimming cost V 3 bases and J 11 bases; bases outside gene matches: 17.

The rearrangement links TRBV10-1 to TRBJ2-7, with D tentatively TRBD2 (6 bases). From germline, CDR1 is WNHNN and CDR2 SYGVQD (reference sequence). The CDR3 is 15 amino acids. Trimming took off 7 bases at V and 0 bases at J, with 16 bases between the two ends. The CDR3 region is CASNNGDGSSYEQYF. CDR3 sequence (DNA): TGCGCCAGCAATAACGGAGACGGGAGCTCCTACGAGCAGTACTTC.

The genes are TRBV5-1 and TRBJ2-3; 14 nucleotides line up with TRBD2. The CDR3 contains 19 residues. In germline, CDR1 is SGHRS, CDR2 YFSETQ. V was pared by 2 bases and J by 1 base, with 9 bases of the junction left unmatched. The CDR3 here is CASSFSGTSGSFGTDTQYF. The CDR3 bases are TGCGCCAGCAGCTTTTCCGGGACTAGCGGGAGTTTTGGCACAGATACGCAGTATTTT. Complete variable domain (other parts from reference TRBV5-1 and TRBJ2-3): KAGVTQTPRYLIKTRGQQVTLSCSPISGHRSVSWYQQTPGQGLQFLFEYFSETQRNKGNFPGRFSGRQFSNSRSEMNVSTLELGDSALYLCASSFSGTSGSFGTDTQYFGPGTRLTVL.